What follows are 23 T cell receptor beta chains derived from one specimen sequenced in a study of spatial heterogeneity in lung cancer. Indicated time point: sample taken at primary tumor resection. Findings and caveats of the study: Tumor mutation counts were tracked by expanded intratumoral alpha and beta TCR counts.

TCRdb fed the 5' RACE reads into MiXCR, producing one record per CDR3 protein. The table includes 18,000 or so distinct CDR3 sequences, roughly 10% detected once. The antigens these receptors bind are not known. The sequenced sample was lung tumor tissue, obtained at surgery. These receptors all stem from a female donor with early-stage non-small cell lung cancer.

This clonotype was seen repeatedly, ten times or more. As an off-target read in a library built for alpha chains, this beta chain has a frequency of little significance. The chain joins TRBV18 to TRBJ1-1, with TRBD1 as a possible D gene (5 bases). The CDR3 totals 14 residues. CDR1 KGHSH and CDR2 LQKENI come from the germline V gene. With 0 bases removed from V and 1 base from J, the gap between germline ends came to 6 bases. In DNA form, the CDR3 reads TGTGCCAGCTCACCACCGGGGGGGAACACTGAAGCTTTCTTT. Translated, it gives CASSPPGGNTEAFF.

Relative to its sample, this clonotype is medium-sized. The size of this beta chain means little, since it is a stray read in a library made for alpha chains. The chain employs TRBV7-2 and TRBJ1-1; 7 nucleotides agree with TRBD1. The germline CDR1 and CDR2 sequences are SGHTA and FQGNSA. The CDR3 contains 13 residues. With V trimmed by 5 bases and J by 3 bases, 3 bases remained unmatched. CDR3: CASSIDRDTEAFF. The DNA for the CDR3 is TGTGCCAGCAGCATCGACAGGGACACTGAAGCTTTCTTT.

This clonotype was seen only a few times. One junction end does not reproduce the germline sequence, and a read error may be involved. For a library built for alpha chains, this beta chain is a stray read; little rests on its size. The rearrangement uses TRBV7-7 and TRBJ2-5; D is uncertain. The CDR3 consists of 13 residues. Germline V gives CDR1 SSHAT, CDR2 FNYEAQ (reference sequence). For the CDR3, the DNA is TGTGCTAGCAGCTCCATAGTCTTGGAGACCCAGTACTTC. Translation gives CASSSIVLETQYF.

This clonotype was observed a handful of times. This beta chain is an unintended read in a library built for alpha chains; its size means little. This rearrangement joins TRBV13 to TRBJ2-5, with D perhaps assigned TRBD1 or TRBD2 (5 bases each). The CDR3 runs to 15 residues. The V gene lost 5 bases and the J gene lost 1 base, with 14 bases spanning the gap. The germline CDR1 and CDR2 sequences are PRHDT and FYEKMQ (reference sequence). This chain's CDR3 is CASSGPLGVQETQYF. In DNA form, the CDR3 reads TGTGCCAGCAGCGGCCCGTTGGGGGTCCAAGAGACCCAGTACTTC.

This clonotype was seen ten or more times. This beta chain is off target for a library built for alpha chains, so its abundance means little. This chain connects TRBV6-2 or TRBV6-3 to TRBJ2-3; 9 nucleotides match TRBD2. V trimming: 4 bases; J trimming: 2 bases; junction bases outside the gene matches: 4. Germline V lookup: CDR1 MNHEY, CDR2 SVGEGT. The length of the CDR3 is 15 residues. Here the CDR3 reads CASSLAGVITDTQYF. In DNA, the CDR3 is TGTGCCAGCAGTTTAGCGGGGGTCATCACAGATACGCAGTATTTT.

In this sample, this clonotype turned up many times. The library was built for alpha chains, so this beta chain is an off-target read and its size means little. This chain joins TRBV2 and TRBJ2-7; D remains ambiguous. This CDR3 comprises 13 residues. V lost 3 bases, J lost 3 bases, and 9 bases lay in between. Germline loops: CDR1 SNHLY, CDR2 FYNNEI. The CDR3 DNA sequence: TGTGCCAGCAGTGATACAGTCTTCTACGAGCAGTACTTC. Translation: CASSDTVFYEQYF.

Comment on this clonotype: The size of this beta chain means little, since it is a stray read in a library made for alpha chains. This chain uses TRBV5-1 with TRBJ2-3, with a possible D match to TRBD2 (5 bases). V was cut by 4 bases and J by 3 bases, with 15 bases left in between. Germline values: CDR1 SGHRS, CDR2 YFSETQ. The CDR3 has 15 amino acids. The CDR3 nucleotides read TGCGCCAGCAGCCTCCGGGGTATAGCGACAGATACGCAGTATTTT. Translated, it gives CASSLRGIATDTQYF.

A word on this clonotype: A library made for alpha chains picked up this beta chain off target, so its size means little. This rearrangement joins TRBV5-1 to TRBJ2-3; D unresolved. The CDR3 runs 12 residues. Germline V lookup: CDR1 SGHRS, CDR2 YFSETQ. With 0 bases removed from V and 4 bases from J, the gap between germline ends came to 3 bases. The CDR3 region is CASSLVADTQYF. The CDR3, as DNA: TGCGCCAGCAGCTTGGTCGCAGATACGCAGTATTTT.

Turning to this clonotype: A much larger clone differs by one base, so this may be a read error. Little can be read into the size of this beta chain, an off-target read in a library designed for alpha chains. The V and J genes are TRBV5-4 and TRBJ1-1; TRBD1 is a possible D gene (5 bases). Trimming removed 6 bases at V and 4 bases at J, with 19 bases between. The germline V gene encodes CDR1 SGHNT and CDR2 YYREEE (reference sequence). The CDR3 covers 15 residues. The CDR3 protein is CASINIRGRGTEAFF. The CDR3 nucleotides read TGTGCCAGCATCAACATCCGGGGCCGGGGCACTGAAGCTTTCTTT. The entire variable domain, with the rest obtained from reference TRBV5-4 and TRBJ1-1, is as follows: ETGVTQSPTHLIKTRGQQVTLRCSSQSGHNTVSWYQQALGQGPQFIFQYYREEENGRGNFPPRFSGLQFPNYSSELNVNALELDDSALYLCASINIRGRGTEAFFGQGTRLTVV.

This clonotype was seen ten or more times. Since it is a stray read in a library aimed at alpha chains, this beta chain has a size that is not meaningful. The chain employs TRBV12-3 or TRBV12-4 and TRBJ1-1; 8 bases map to TRBD1. This CDR3 comprises 15 residues. Trimming cost V 5 bases and J 2 bases; bases outside gene matches: 7. CDR3 sequence (DNA): TGTGCCAGCAGTCGCTCGGACAGGGCCAACACTGAAGCTTTCTTT. Encoded protein: CASSRSDRANTEAFF.

The sample holds many counts of this clonotype. Found in a library prepared for alpha chains, this beta chain is an off-target read, and its abundance has little meaning. The rearrangement uses TRBV10-3 and TRBJ1-2; the D is unclear. The V gene lost 3 bases and the J gene lost 0 bases, with 8 bases spanning the gap. The CDR3 runs 14 residues. Germline CDR1 is ENHRY and CDR2 is SYGVKD. The CDR3 protein is CAISDGSSNYGYTF. In nucleotides, the CDR3 is TGTGCCATCAGTGACGGCAGCTCTAACTATGGCTACACCTTC.

A note on this clonotype: For a library built for alpha chains, this beta chain is a stray read; little rests on its size. The CDR3: CASSEGLAGRIETQYF. In nucleotides, the CDR3 is TGTGCCAGCAGTGAAGGGTTGGCAGGGAGGATAGAGACCCAGTACTTC. V is TRBV2 and J is TRBJ2-5; tentative D call: TRBD2 (6 bases). The V gene lost 1 base and the J gene lost 4 bases, with 16 bases spanning the gap. This CDR3 is built from 16 residues. Per germline, CDR1 SNHLY and CDR2 FYNNEI.

This clonotype occurred many times. This beta chain slipped into a library made for alpha chains as a stray read, so its size is not meaningful. The genes are TRBV3-1 and TRBJ1-1; D gene unclear. Deletions cut 2 bases from V and 4 bases from J, with 17 bases between. The CDR3 runs 16 residues. Per the germline V gene, CDR1 is LGHDT and CDR2 is YNNKEL (reference sequence). CDR3: CASSQRPQRYSTEAFF. CDR3 sequence (DNA): TGTGCCAGCAGCCAACGGCCTCAAAGATATTCCACTGAAGCTTTCTTT.

This clonotype came up many times. This beta chain turned up in a library designed for alpha chains; as an off-target read, its abundance says little. The chain recombines TRBV2 with TRBJ1-1; D perhaps matches TRBD1 (5 bases). CDR1 is SNHLY and CDR2 is FYNNEI in the germline V gene. This CDR3 comprises 14 residues. V lost 6 bases and J 6 bases, leaving 17 bases between the germline ends. The CDR3 DNA sequence: TGTGCCAGCAGACCTGGGACGGCGTACCCTGAAGCTTTCTTT. This translates into CASRPGTAYPEAFF.

There are many counts of this clonotype. This beta chain turned up in a library designed for alpha chains; as an off-target read, its abundance says little. V gene TRBV19 combines with J gene TRBJ2-2, with D uncertain. In germline, CDR1 is LNHDA, CDR2 SQIVND (reference sequence). CDR3 length: 16 residues. V was cut by 2 bases and J by 5 bases, with 15 bases left in between. The CDR3 bases are TGTGCCAGTAGTATAAATTCGGGCGGCCTAACCGGGGAGCTGTTTTTT. This sequence encodes CASSINSGGLTGELFF. Full variable domain (rest looked up from reference TRBV19 and TRBJ2-2): DGGITQSPKYLFRKEGQNVTLSCEQNLNHDAMYWYRQDPGQGLRLIYYSQIVNDFQKGDIAEGYSVSREKKESFPLTVTSAQKNPTAFYLCASSINSGGLTGELFFGEGSRLTVL.

Turning to this clonotype: This beta chain is an unintended read in a library built for alpha chains; its size means little. V gene TRBV2 combines with J gene TRBJ1-1, with 11 bases lining up with TRBD1. J lost 5 bases, V lost 5 bases, and 7 bases had no gene match. CDR1 and CDR2 (germline): SNHLY, FYNNEI. This CDR3 spans 15 amino acids. CDR3 bases: TGTGCCAGCAGTCGGGACAGGGGGACCGTAACTGAAGCTTTCTTT. Protein: CASSRDRGTVTEAFF.

There are many counts of this clonotype. Since it is a stray read in a library aimed at alpha chains, this beta chain has a size that is not meaningful. The V and J genes are TRBV2 and TRBJ1-6; 9 bases are shared with TRBD1. CDR3 length: 14 residues. The V gene end was trimmed by 4 bases and the J gene end by 13 bases; junction bases not matched to a gene: 8. Germline V gene lookup returns CDR1 SNHLY and CDR2 FYNNEI. In nucleotides, the CDR3 is TGTGCCAGCAGTGCTTCGGGACAGGGCGCTCCCCTCCACTTT. Its translation: CASSASGQGAPLHF. The entire variable domain, with the rest obtained from reference TRBV2 and TRBJ1-6, is as follows: EPEVTQTPSHQVTQMGQEVILRCVPISNHLYFYWYRQILGQKVEFLVSFYNNEISEKSEIFDDQFSVERPDGSNFTLKIRSTKLEDSAMYFCASSASGQGAPLHFGNGTRLTVT.

Regarding this clonotype: Since it is a stray read in a library aimed at alpha chains, this beta chain has a size that is not meaningful. The chain combines TRBV5-4 with TRBJ1-3, with TRBD1 identical over 11 bases. CDR3 length equals 15 residues. Per germline, CDR1 SGHNT and CDR2 YYREEE (reference sequence). The trim removed 6 bases at V and 4 bases at J, leaving 6 bases unmatched. The CDR3: CASTSGTGGGNTIYF. CDR3 nucleotide sequence: TGTGCCAGCACCTCAGGGACAGGGGGAGGAAACACCATATATTTT.

A few counts support this clonotype. A library prepared for alpha chains yielded this beta chain as an off-target read; its size is of little meaning. This rearrangement joins TRBV30 to TRBJ2-7; 7 bases agree with TRBD1. Germline CDR1 and CDR2: GTSNPN and SVGIG (reference sequence). The length of the CDR3 is 14 residues. J gave up 1 base and V 2 bases, and 5 bases lay outside the gene matches. CDR3 in DNA: TGTGCCTGGAGTTCCTTGGGACAGTCCTACGAGCAGTACTTC. Protein sequence: CAWSSLGQSYEQYF.

This clonotype showed up just a few times. This beta chain is a stray sequence in a library constructed for alpha chains; its clone size is not meaningful. The chain recombines TRBV6-1 with TRBJ1-3; D gene uncertain. CDR1 is MNHNS and CDR2 is SASEGT in the germline V gene. Trimming left V 7 bases short and J 0 bases short, with 10 bases between. This CDR3 is 14 amino acids long. CDR3 region: CASKPQRSGNTIYF. CDR3 in DNA: TGTGCCAGCAAACCACAGCGCTCTGGAAACACCATATATTTT.

This clonotype has only a few counts. Within a library made for alpha chains, this beta chain is off target, and its count is uninformative. The J gene is TRBJ1-5, the V gene TRBV2; a weak D match, TRBD1 (5 bases). V was shortened by 5 bases and J by 6 bases, with 17 bases between the two germline ends. Germline V lookup: CDR1 SNHLY, CDR2 FYNNEI. CDR3 length: 15 amino acids. CDR3 residues: CASSLQGGTLQPQHF. CDR3 sequence (DNA): TGTGCCAGCAGTCTTCAGGGAGGGACTCTTCAGCCCCAGCATTTT.

This clonotype is categorized as medium-sized. This beta chain is off target for a library built for alpha chains, so its abundance means little. V usage is TRBV6-5 and J usage is TRBJ1-5; weak D call: TRBD1 (5 bases). Germline CDR1 reads MNHEY; CDR2 reads SVGAGI. V dropped 6 bases and J dropped 2 bases, with 14 bases sitting between them. The CDR3 consists of 15 residues. The CDR3 DNA follows: TGTGCCAGCAGCCCTACCCAGGGAGGCAATCAGCCCCAGCATTTT. The encoded protein is CASSPTQGGNQPQHF.

About this clonotype: The size of this beta chain means little, since it is a stray read in a library made for alpha chains. The chain couples TRBV7-9 to TRBJ1-4, with 9 bases aligning to TRBD1. This CDR3 has 16 amino acids. V lost 3 bases to trimming and J lost 4 bases; unmatched junction nucleotides: 6. The V gene's germline CDR1 is SEHNR and CDR2 FQNEAQ (reference sequence). CDR3 in DNA: TGTGCCAGCAGCTTGGCGGCGACAGGGGGTAATGAAAAACTGTTTTTT. Translating gives CASSLAATGGNEKLFF.